One T cell receptor (beta chain) is described in this entry. In the authors' methods: Reference gene primer amplification in the assay estimated nucleated cell counts. The protocol was immunoSEQ multiplex PCR, while the TCRdb copy is restricted to in-frame clones and leaves out a portion. V, J and clone size reflect that table, while D and trimming were determined from the DNA. Found here are some 74,000 clones, 83% of them singletons; the top ten hold 35% to 50%. Germline V gives CDR1 SGHTA, CDR2 FQGNSA. This CDR3 is built from 11 residues. The V end was cut by 5 bases, the J end by 4 bases, with 4 bases between. The record originates from a study of blood T cell repertoires in COVID-19. Study details: Sample material is recorded as cDNA or gDNA derived from T cells, B-cell-depleted T cells, or PBMCs.

Material: peripheral blood. The TCR originated in a man older than 75 with acute or convalescent COVID-19. The rearrangement uses TRBV7-2 and TRBJ2-3; D gene ambiguous. CDR3 loop: CASSLADTQYF. CDR3 nucleotide sequence: TGTGCCAGCAGCCTCGCAGATACGCAGTATTTT.